This T cell receptor (beta chain) was sequenced in a study of T cell changes during pregnancy in multiple sclerosis. Measured with immunoSEQ multiplex PCR; TCRdb has only the in-frame clones, and not every one. The sample lists 90,000 or so clones; approximately 95% were seen once. V was pared by 0 bases and J by 1 base, with 7 bases between. Germline V gives CDR1 SGDLS, CDR2 YYNGEE. The CDR3 spans 14 residues. This TCR was recovered from a female donor in good health, enrolled as a control in a pregnancy study. The genes are TRBV9 and TRBJ1-1; D gene ambiguous. The sequenced sample was peripheral blood, obtained after pregnancy. The CDR3 DNA reads TGTGCCAGCAGCGTAGGAGGTTGGAACACTGAAGCTTTCTTT. Translation: CASSVGGWNTEAFF.